A single sample gave rise to the 19 T cell receptor beta chains below, sequenced in a study of cytomegalovirus exposure and HLA in healthy donors. The PCR ran on 60 Vbeta and 13 Jbeta primers. Method: immunoSEQ multiplex PCR; TCRdb's copy keeps in-frame clones and lacks some. This sample yields about 170,000 clones, of which roughly four fifths are seen a single time; 2% to 2.5% belongs to the top ten. The sample comprised PBMCs. The receptors originated from a woman in her thirties in good health and CMV-seropositive.

This chain uses TRBV5-4 with TRBJ2-1; 7 bases match TRBD2. CDR3 length equals 16 residues. J lost 5 bases, V lost 6 bases, and 14 bases had no gene match. Looked up from germline, CDR1 is SGHNT and CDR2 is YYREEE (reference sequence). This CDR3 is CASTFGGGGPDNEQFF. Here the CDR3 DNA reads TGTGCCAGCACCTTTGGGGGGGGAGGGCCCGACAATGAGCAGTTCTTC.

The chain employs TRBV11-2 and TRBJ1-1, with TRBD1 identical over 8 bases. The V and J ends lost 2 bases and 3 bases, in that order; junction bases with no gene match: 2. The germline CDR1 and CDR2 sequences are SGHAT and FQNNGV. The CDR3 contains 14 residues. CDR3 loop: CASSLNRGYTEAFF. The DNA of the CDR3 is TGTGCCAGCAGCTTAAACAGGGGGTACACTGAAGCTTTCTTT.

The sample holds one count of this clone. The gene calls are TRBV12-5 and TRBJ2-3; D call uncertain. The ends were cut back, 7 bases at V and 2 bases at J, with 10 bases in the middle. The CDR3 totals 13 residues. Germline V gene sequence: CDR1 LGHNT, CDR2 FRNRAP. For the CDR3, the DNA is TGTGCTAGTGCCACTATTAACACAGATACGCAGTATTTT. This sequence encodes CASATINTDTQYF.

The chain links TRBV7-2 to TRBJ2-7; D is perhaps TRBD1 (5 bases). Trimming took off 5 bases at V and 3 bases at J, with 14 bases between the two ends. Germline loops: CDR1 SGHTA, CDR2 FQGNSA. This CDR3 is 14 amino acids long. The chain's CDR3 is CASSPGHTFYEQYF. The CDR3 coding sequence is TGTGCCAGCAGCCCAGGACACACTTTCTACGAGCAGTACTTC.

The chain is built from TRBV7-6 and TRBJ2-1; 8 bases are shared with TRBD2. V lost 6 bases and J lost 8; bases outside the gene matches: 9. Germline lookup yields CDR1 SGHVS and CDR2 FNYEAQ. This CDR3 has 14 amino acids. CDR3 sequence (DNA): TGTGCCAGCAGTAAAGCGGGAGATAGCGATGAGCAGTTCTTC. Translated, it gives CASSKAGDSDEQFF.

The rearrangement joins TRBV19 to TRBJ1-2; D is uncertain. The germline gives CDR1 LNHDA, CDR2 SQIVND (reference sequence). The CDR3 has 13 residues. V lost 4 bases, J lost 8 bases, and 14 bases lay in between. CDR3 bases: TGTGCCAGTAGTACCCGAGTGGGGAGAGGCTACACCTTC. Residues: CASSTRVGRGYTF.

V is TRBV5-1 and J is TRBJ1-2; 8 positions agree with TRBD1. This CDR3 contains 14 residues. Trimming at V came to 5 bases and at J to 8 bases, leaving 11 bases not matched to a gene. CDR1 is SGHRS, CDR2 YFSETQ, per germline. Here the CDR3 DNA reads TGCGCCAGCAGATTCAACCAGGGGGCGCTCGGCTACACCTTC. Its protein product is CASRFNQGALGYTF.

The rearrangement links TRBV4-1 to TRBJ1-2; 9 bases align to TRBD1. Germline CDR1 MGHRA, CDR2 YSYEKL. V was clipped by 5 bases and J by 3 bases; unmatched bases: 16. This CDR3 region has 18 residues. CDR3 DNA sequence: TGCGCCAGCAGCTCCCGTACCTTAGGGACAGGGCGAGACTATGGCTACACCTTC. It is translated as CASSSRTLGTGRDYGYTF.

This clone was detected once. The J gene is TRBJ2-1, the V gene TRBV9, with 7 bases lining up with TRBD2. J lost 4 bases, V lost 3 bases, and 10 bases had no gene match. Germline V gene sequence: CDR1 SGDLS, CDR2 YYNGEE. CDR3 size: 16 residues. This CDR3 is CASSANWDYGYNEQFF. The CDR3, as DNA: TGTGCCAGCAGCGCGAACTGGGACTACGGATACAATGAGCAGTTCTTC.

The chain couples TRBV5-1 to TRBJ1-4, with 8 bases lining up with TRBD1. Germline CDR1 SGHRS, CDR2 YFSETQ. The ends lost 7 bases at V and 5 bases at J; junction bases unmatched: 7. This CDR3 spans 14 amino acids. The CDR3 spells CASREQGGNEKLFF. The CDR3, as DNA: TGCGCCAGCCGCGAACAGGGGGGGAATGAAAAACTGTTTTTT. The variable domain in full, completed from reference TRBV5-1 and TRBJ1-4, reads KAGVTQTPRYLIKTRGQQVTLSCSPISGHRSVSWYQQTPGQGLQFLFEYFSETQRNKGNFPGRFSGRQFSNSRSEMNVSTLELGDSALYLCASREQGGNEKLFFGSGTQLSVL.

This clone has a single count. This chain connects TRBV4-1 to TRBJ2-3, with TRBD2 identical over 8 bases. This CDR3 region has 14 residues. The V gene's germline CDR1 is MGHRA and CDR2 YSYEKL. Trimming took 3 bases from V and 5 from J; bases not matched to a gene: 4. CDR3 in amino acids: CASSHGRAGDTQYF. Here the CDR3 DNA reads TGCGCCAGCAGCCACGGGAGGGCGGGAGATACGCAGTATTTT.

The chain joins TRBV28 to TRBJ1-2, with D perhaps TRBD1 (6 bases). The germline V gene encodes CDR1 MDHEN and CDR2 SYDVKM. With 2 bases removed from V and 4 bases from J, the gap between germline ends came to 11 bases. The CDR3 loop spans 14 amino acids. CDR3 nucleotide sequence: TGTGCCAGCAGTTTAATAGGGGGACCCTATGGCTACACCTTC. Translated: CASSLIGGPYGYTF.

The chain uses TRBV5-4 and TRBJ2-7; perhaps TRBD2 as D (6 bases). Germline values: CDR1 SGHNT, CDR2 YYREEE (reference sequence). The CDR3 is 14 amino acids. V was cut by 0 bases and J by 4 bases, with 11 bases left in between. CDR3 in amino acids: CASSLAASAYEQYF. The CDR3 bases are TGTGCCAGCAGCTTGGCGGCTAGCGCTTACGAGCAGTACTTC. Full variable domain (missing parts from reference TRBV5-4 and TRBJ2-7): ETGVTQSPTHLIKTRGQQVTLRCSSQSGHNTVSWYQQALGQGPQFIFQYYREEENGRGNFPPRFSGLQFPNYSSELNVNALELDDSALYLCASSLAASAYEQYFGPGTRLTVT.

V usage is TRBV29-1 and J usage is TRBJ2-7; TRBD1 matches 9 bases. CDR1 SQVTM and CDR2 ANQGSEA come from the germline V gene. This CDR3 is built from 12 residues. The J segment lost 5 bases and the V segment lost 1 base, leaving 0 bases of the junction unmatched. In DNA, the CDR3 is TGCAGCGTTGAAGGGACAGGGGACGAGCAGTACTTC. Amino acid sequence: CSVEGTGDEQYF.

The chain uses TRBV7-2 and TRBJ1-3; a weak D match, TRBD1 (6 bases). This CDR3 comprises 15 residues. Germline CDR1 and CDR2: SGHTA and FQGNSA. V shed 3 bases and J shed 4 bases, with 13 bases lying between them. DNA for the CDR3: TGTGCCAGCAGCTTGAGGGGGGGGACAGGAAACACCATATATTTT. Its translation is CASSLRGGTGNTIYF.

The chain combines TRBV2 with TRBJ2-5, with 7 bases that match TRBD2. The CDR3 covers 16 residues. Trimming at V came to 3 bases and at J to 0 bases, leaving 7 bases not matched to a gene. CDR1 is SNHLY, CDR2 FYNNEI, per germline. CDR3 residues: CASSEGGEGYQETQYF. CDR3 coding DNA: TGTGCCAGCAGTGAGGGAGGGGAAGGGTACCAAGAGACCCAGTACTTC.

The chain recombines TRBV19 with TRBJ1-3; 9 bases are shared with TRBD1. V gave up 8 bases and J gave up 1 base; unmatched junction bases: 9. The CDR3 length is 16 residues. The germline gives CDR1 LNHDA, CDR2 SQIVND (reference sequence). CDR3 protein: CASGGTGMTSGNTIYF. In DNA, the CDR3 is TGTGCCAGTGGGGGGACAGGGATGACTTCTGGAAACACCATATATTTT.

The V gene is TRBV19, the J gene TRBJ1-2; D is undetermined. Germline loops: CDR1 LNHDA, CDR2 SQIVND (reference sequence). This CDR3 has 14 amino acids. V lost 4 bases and J lost 6, with 15 bases in between. The CDR3 sequence is CASSTTLEVNGYTF. CDR3 bases: TGTGCCAGTAGTACTACCCTTGAGGTGAATGGCTACACCTTC.

This clone was seen at least ten times. Its ends do not fully match the called genes, so a read error is possible. The chain joins TRBV13 to TRBJ2-4; 7 bases fit TRBD2. Germline V CDR1 and CDR2: PRHDT, FYEKMQ (reference sequence). This CDR3 contains 12 residues. The CDR3 spells CASSRGVGLESF. Here the CDR3 DNA reads TGTGCCAGCAGCCGTGGGGTTGGACTAGAGTCCTTC.